Listed here are 4 T cell receptor beta chains from one sample, sequenced in a study of blood T cell repertoires in COVID-19. Produced via immunoSEQ multiplex PCR; TCRdb's table is partial and in-frame only. This repertoire shows more than 55,000 clones, 73% found once; its top ten account for more than 11%. Input material: peripheral blood. The receptor source for this set is a woman in her 70s with acute or convalescent COVID-19.

The chain joins TRBV12-3 or TRBV12-4 to TRBJ1-2, with TRBD1 as a possible D gene (6 bases). Deletions cut 9 bases from V and 4 bases from J, with 12 bases between. This CDR3 spans 12 amino acids. The CDR3 sequence: CASNRASYGYTF. The CDR3 DNA sequence: TGTGCCAGTAACAGGGCTTCCTATGGCTACACCTTC.

The rearrangement uses TRBV6-5 and TRBJ1-3; D might be TRBD1 (5 bases). Germline loops: CDR1 MNHEY, CDR2 SVGAGI. The length of the CDR3 is 16 residues. Trimming left V 2 bases short and J 0 bases short, with 11 bases between. The CDR3 loop reads CASSYRQYFSGNTIYF. Here the CDR3 DNA reads TGTGCCAGCAGTTACCGACAGTATTTCTCTGGAAACACCATATATTTT.

This clone has a single count. This chain uses TRBV3-1 (or the pseudogene TRBV3-2) with TRBJ2-1; D is unresolved. V lost 1 base and J 6 bases, leaving 13 bases between the germline ends. Germline CDR1 and CDR2: LGHDT and YNNKEL (reference sequence). The CDR3 loop spans 15 amino acids. The chain's CDR3 is CASSQGGGVFNEQFF. CDR3 DNA sequence: TGTGCCAGCAGCCAAGGAGGCGGTGTTTTCAATGAGCAGTTCTTC.

The CDR3 nucleotides are TGTGCCAGCAGCTTGTGGGGGGGCCCCACCGGGGAGCTGTTTTTT. It yields the protein CASSLWGGPTGELFF. V is TRBV5-4 and J is TRBJ2-2; D is possibly TRBD2 (7 bases). The CDR3 loop spans 15 amino acids. Germline values: CDR1 SGHNT, CDR2 YYREEE (reference sequence). Trimming left V 1 base short and J 4 bases short, with 11 bases between.